What follows are 28 T cell receptor beta chains derived from one specimen sequenced in a study of blood T cell repertoires in COVID-19. Here immunoSEQ multiplex PCR was the method, and the copy in TCRdb shows in-frame clones only, minus some. The table lists roughly 170,000 clones, over 75% of them singletons. Sequenced sample: peripheral blood. Receptors were obtained from a man in his 60s who had recovered from COVID-19.

J is TRBJ2-1 and V is TRBV9; no clear D gene. V was trimmed by 0 bases and J by 5 bases, leaving 6 bases between them. The CDR3 contains 13 residues. Germline V gives CDR1 SGDLS, CDR2 YYNGEE. The CDR3 DNA reads TGTGCCAGCAGCGTAGCTAGGAACAATGAGCAGTTCTTC. Protein sequence: CASSVARNNEQFF.

The chain combines TRBV2 with TRBJ2-5; 8 bases map to TRBD2. After removal of 2 bases from V and 1 base from J, the junction contained 3 bases not matched to a gene. From germline, CDR1 is SNHLY and CDR2 FYNNEI. The CDR3 loop spans 15 amino acids. The chain's CDR3 is CASSELSGAQETQYF. The CDR3 nucleotides read TGTGCCAGCAGTGAACTTAGCGGGGCCCAAGAGACCCAGTACTTC.

The rearrangement joins TRBV6-1 to TRBJ2-3, with no clear D. The CDR3 has 18 amino acids. V was trimmed by 1 base and J by 0 bases, leaving 17 bases between them. Germline loops: CDR1 MNHNS, CDR2 SASEGT. The CDR3 region is CASSEGRLVPPSTDTQYF. CDR3 DNA: TGTGCCAGCAGTGAAGGTAGGCTAGTCCCACCTAGCACAGATACGCAGTATTTT.

The chain joins TRBV6-5 to TRBJ2-3, with D tentatively TRBD2 (6 bases). This CDR3 contains 15 residues. The germline V gene encodes CDR1 MNHEY and CDR2 SVGAGI. V dropped 2 bases and J dropped 5 bases, with 14 bases sitting between them. CDR3: CASSYTGGGGDTQYF. The DNA for the CDR3 is TGTGCCAGCAGTTACACTGGGGGAGGAGGAGATACGCAGTATTTT.

On this clone itself: The same CDR3 is also encoded by other DNA sequences in this sample. The CDR3 bases are TGTGCCAGCAGTCCCCTCGGGTCGCCCCTCCACTTT. As protein: CASSPLGSPLHF. The J gene is TRBJ1-6, the V gene TRBV3-1 (or the pseudogene TRBV3-2); no definite D call. The V end lost 6 bases, the J end lost 13 bases, and 13 bases lay between the germline ends. The germline CDR1 and CDR2 sequences are LGHDT and YNNKEL (reference sequence). There are 12 residues in the CDR3.

This clone appeared once. This chain links TRBV29-1 with TRBJ2-7; 7 nucleotides match TRBD2. Germline trimming cut 4 bases from V and 0 bases from J; bases unmatched to any gene: 3. Per germline, CDR1 SQVTM and CDR2 ANQGSEA. This CDR3 contains 13 residues. CDR3 bases: TGCAGCGTTGTGGCGGGGGACTCCTACGAGCAGTACTTC. It specifies CSVVAGDSYEQYF.

The J gene is TRBJ2-3, the V gene TRBV5-1; TRBD1 agrees at 11 bases. Germline trimming cut 4 bases from V and 3 bases from J; bases unmatched to any gene: 7. Germline V gene lookup returns CDR1 SGHRS and CDR2 YFSETQ. CDR3 length equals 16 residues. CDR3 DNA: TGCGCCAGCAGCACCGGGACAGGGGGTAGTACAGATACGCAGTATTTT. It yields the protein CASSTGTGGSTDTQYF.

Of note for this clone: Other nucleotide sequences in the sample specify the same CDR3. This chain links TRBV3-1 (or the pseudogene TRBV3-2) with TRBJ1-1; no definite D call. Trimming left V 0 bases short and J 3 bases short, with 8 bases between. Looked up from germline, CDR1 is LGHDT and CDR2 is YNNKEL (reference sequence). This CDR3 comprises 14 residues. The chain's CDR3 is CASSQEVRDTEAFF. The CDR3, as DNA: TGTGCCAGCAGCCAAGAGGTGAGGGACACTGAAGCTTTCTTT.

This rearrangement joins TRBV14 to TRBJ2-5; no definite D call. This CDR3 has 11 amino acids. Between the trimmed V and J ends, which lost 3 bases and 4 bases, there was a span of 3 bases. CDR1 SGHDN and CDR2 FVKESK come from the germline V gene. The CDR3 bases are TGTGCCAGCAGCCAGAGAGAGACCCAGTACTTC. This translates into CASSQRETQYF.

This sequence joins TRBV19 and TRBJ2-3, with TRBD2 as a possible D gene (6 bases). The CDR3 contains 13 residues. Trimming took off 6 bases at V and 4 bases at J, with 11 bases between the two ends. CDR1 and CDR2 from the germline V gene are LNHDA and SQIVND (reference sequence). The CDR3 coding sequence is TGTGCCAGTAGGCCTCCGGGGGCAGATACGCAGTATTTT. Amino acids: CASRPPGADTQYF.

This rearrangement joins TRBV7-3 to TRBJ1-1, with 8 bases matching TRBD1. There are 13 residues in the CDR3. The ends lost 3 bases at V and 6 bases at J; junction bases unmatched: 3. In germline, CDR1 is SGHTA, CDR2 FQGTGA. CDR3 region: CASSFTGGAEAFF. The CDR3 DNA follows: TGTGCCAGCAGCTTTACAGGGGGTGCTGAAGCTTTCTTT.

V gene TRBV7-6 combines with J gene TRBJ2-1; D perhaps matches TRBD2 (5 bases). The germline gives CDR1 SGHVS, CDR2 FNYEAQ. The CDR3 spans 16 residues. V lost 2 bases, J lost 10 bases, and 21 bases lay in between. CDR3 DNA sequence: TGTGCCAGCAGCTTACGGACTGGGCCGGGTATCGGAGAGCAGTTCTTC. It specifies CASSLRTGPGIGEQFF.

V and J are TRBV7-9 and TRBJ1-6; D is perhaps TRBD1 (5 bases). The germline gives CDR1 SEHNR, CDR2 FQNEAQ (reference sequence). The CDR3 is 14 residues long. Deletions cut 6 bases from V and 9 bases from J, with 15 bases between. The DNA of the CDR3 is TGTGCCAGCAGTTTCACGCGGGGGGTTTCACCCCTCCACTTT. Translated, it gives CASSFTRGVSPLHF.

The V call is TRBV4-3, the J call TRBJ2-3; 10 bases fit TRBD2. The CDR3 consists of 20 residues. V lost 0 bases and J lost 1; bases outside the gene matches: 13. Germline CDR1 reads LGHNA; CDR2 reads YSLEER. CDR3 DNA: TGCGCCAGCAGCCAAGATTTACCGAGCGGGGGGGCCGCAGGCACAGATACGCAGTATTTT. It yields the protein CASSQDLPSGGAAGTDTQYF.

The chain recombines TRBV30 with TRBJ1-6, with 7 positions matching TRBD1. The ends lost 3 bases at V and 5 bases at J; junction bases unmatched: 10. The length of the CDR3 is 16 residues. Germline V gene data show CDR1 as GTSNPN and CDR2 as SVGIG (reference sequence). CDR3 loop: CAWREIGGRDNSPLHF. CDR3 sequence (DNA): TGTGCCTGGAGAGAGATAGGGGGCCGCGATAATTCACCCCTCCACTTT.

This chain connects TRBV12-5 to TRBJ1-2, with a tentative D call TRBD1 (5 bases). Germline CDR1 is LGHNT and CDR2 is FRNRAP. Trimming stripped 4 bases from V and 7 bases from J, with 13 bases between. The CDR3 loop spans 13 amino acids. CDR3 nucleotide sequence: TGTGCTAGTGGTTCAACAGGCGCGAGTGGCTACACCTTC. Translated: CASGSTGASGYTF.

V usage is TRBV11-2 and J usage is TRBJ2-1, with D maybe TRBD1 (5 bases). Germline lookup yields CDR1 SGHAT and CDR2 FQNNGV. CDR3 length: 14 amino acids. Trimming shortened V by 4 bases and J by 4 bases, and 11 bases separated the two germline ends. The CDR3 DNA reads as TGTGCCAGCAGCTACCGACAGACTTACAATGAGCAGTTCTTC. It codes for CASSYRQTYNEQFF.

The chain is built from TRBV19 and TRBJ2-3; 10 bases align to TRBD2. CDR1 and CDR2 (germline): LNHDA, SQIVND (reference sequence). Trimming cost V 4 bases and J 6 bases; bases outside gene matches: 4. The CDR3 loop spans 14 amino acids. As DNA, the CDR3 is TGTGCCAGTAGTACGGCTAGCGGGGGCGATACGCAGTATTTT. Protein: CASSTASGGDTQYF.

The chain uses TRBV19 and TRBJ2-3; 7 nucleotides line up with TRBD2. The germline V gene encodes CDR1 LNHDA and CDR2 SQIVND (reference sequence). Trimming removed 3 bases from V and 2 bases from J; junction bases left unmatched: 2. The CDR3 contains 14 residues. The CDR3 is CASSMGGDTDTQYF. Here the CDR3 DNA reads TGTGCCAGTAGTATGGGGGGGGACACAGATACGCAGTATTTT.

CDR3 sequence: CATLDRGLVAETQYF. The CDR3 DNA reads TGTGCCACTCTGGACAGGGGGCTGGTAGCGGAGACCCAGTACTTC. The V and J genes are TRBV6-5 and TRBJ2-5; 11 nucleotides line up with TRBD1. The CDR3 spans 15 residues. Germline values: CDR1 MNHEY, CDR2 SVGAGI. Germline trimming cut 10 bases from V and 5 bases from J; bases unmatched to any gene: 12.

The chain combines TRBV7-2 with TRBJ1-2; 10 bases line up with TRBD1. CDR1 is SGHTA, CDR2 FQGNSA, per germline. J lost 2 bases, V lost 0 bases, and 9 bases had no gene match. This CDR3 is built from 18 residues. The CDR3 reads CASSLARSDRGPNYGYTF. The CDR3 coding sequence is TGTGCCAGCAGCTTAGCCCGGTCCGACAGGGGGCCCAACTATGGCTACACCTTC.

The gene calls are TRBV6-5 and TRBJ1-2; 8 positions agree with TRBD1. V shed 11 bases, J shed 4 bases, and the junction held 6 bases outside the gene matches. CDR1 MNHEY and CDR2 SVGAGI come from the germline V gene. The CDR3 covers 12 residues. This CDR3 reads CASSQGVYGYTF. CDR3 coding DNA: TGTGCCTCGTCACAGGGGGTCTATGGCTACACCTTC.

This chain's CDR3 is CASSSSTGTGVGGYTF. The CDR3 DNA follows: TGTGCCAGCAGCTCGTCCACCGGGACAGGGGTTGGAGGCTACACCTTC. The chain combines TRBV7-2 with TRBJ1-2, with 10 nucleotides matching TRBD1. This CDR3 has 16 amino acids. J was trimmed by 8 bases and V by 4 bases; bases with no gene match: 13. The germline CDR1 and CDR2 sequences are SGHTA and FQGNSA.

The chain is built from TRBV6-5 and TRBJ2-7, with D maybe TRBD2 (7 bases). Trimming removed 7 bases at V and 5 bases at J, with 18 bases between. The CDR3 has 14 residues. Germline V gene data show CDR1 as MNHEY and CDR2 as SVGAGI. The DNA for the CDR3 is TGTGCCAGCAATGGGGGGGCGGGAGCTGACGAGCAGTACTTC. Amino acid sequence: CASNGGAGADEQYF.

The rearrangement uses TRBV3-1 (or the pseudogene TRBV3-2) and TRBJ2-7; D is undetermined. This CDR3 region has 12 residues. The V and J ends lost 3 bases and 6 bases respectively, with 9 bases between them. Germline values: CDR1 LGHDT, CDR2 YNNKEL (reference sequence). The DNA of the CDR3 is TGTGCCAGCAGCCACGCACCGGGCGAGCAGTACTTC. Residues: CASSHAPGEQYF.

The chain combines TRBV28 with TRBJ1-1, with D possibly being TRBD1 (6 bases). Trimming took off 2 bases at V and 3 bases at J, with 10 bases between the two ends. In germline, CDR1 is MDHEN, CDR2 SYDVKM. The CDR3 loop spans 14 amino acids. The CDR3 nucleotides read TGTGCCAGCAGTTTAACACAGGGTGACACTGAAGCTTTCTTT. This gives the protein CASSLTQGDTEAFF. Supplemented by reference TRBV28 and TRBJ1-1, the full variable domain reads DVKVTQSSRYLVKRTGEKVFLECVQDMDHENMFWYRQDPGLGLRLIYFSYDVKMKEKGDIPEGYSVSREKKERFSLILESASTNQTSMYLCASSLTQGDTEAFFGQGTRLTVV.

This chain links TRBV5-4 with TRBJ2-5, with D possibly matching TRBD2 (6 bases). Trimming took 0 bases from V and 9 from J, leaving 18 bases between them. The CDR3 is made up of 15 amino acids. Germline CDR1 reads SGHNT; CDR2 reads YYREEE (reference sequence). CDR3 nucleotide sequence: TGTGCCAGCAGCTTGGACAGAGGACTAAAACTGGCCCAGTACTTC. Translating gives CASSLDRGLKLAQYF.

The chain uses TRBV3-1 (or the pseudogene TRBV3-2) and TRBJ2-1; 8 bases are shared with TRBD2. Germline values: CDR1 LGHDT, CDR2 YNNKEL (reference sequence). J lost 3 bases, V lost 0 bases, and 10 bases had no gene match. The length of the CDR3 is 18 residues. CDR3 nucleotides: TGTGCCAGCAGCCAAGATGGCCTTGGCGGGGGGAACTACAATGAGCAGTTCTTC. Protein: CASSQDGLGGGNYNEQFF.